One sample yielded the 21 T cell receptor beta chains listed below, sequenced in a study of control samples from healthy donors and cancer patients. Repertoires were generated with immunoSEQ multiplex PCR, while TCRdb's copy carries only in-frame clones and drops some. This sample has about 160,000 clones, with roughly 95% found just once. The sample was blood. Receptors were obtained from a woman aged 30 to 39 in good health.

The V call is TRBV19, the J call TRBJ1-6, with no clear D. V was clipped by 6 bases and J by 7 bases, with 16 bases between them. The CDR3 contains 15 residues. Per the germline V gene, CDR1 is LNHDA and CDR2 is SQIVND (reference sequence). The CDR3 protein is CASSERLKANSPLHF. The CDR3 DNA reads TGTGCCAGTAGCGAAAGACTTAAGGCCAATTCACCCCTCCACTTT.

The rearrangement joins TRBV28 to TRBJ1-5, with no clear D. This CDR3 comprises 11 residues. V was cut by 4 bases and J by 9 bases, with 7 bases left in between. The germline V gene has CDR1 MDHEN and CDR2 SYDVKM. In DNA form, the CDR3 reads TGTGCCAGCAGTTCTTTTGGGCCCCAGCATTTT. It specifies CASSSFGPQHF.

The chain's CDR3 is CATWGFQETQYF. The CDR3 nucleotides are TGTGCCACTTGGGGGTTCCAAGAGACCCAGTACTTC. The chain carries TRBV7-9 and TRBJ2-5, with D possibly being TRBD1 or TRBD2 (5 bases each). V was pared by 10 bases and J by 1 base, with 10 bases between. Germline-derived CDR1 and CDR2 are SEHNR and FQNEAQ (reference sequence). This CDR3 spans 12 amino acids.

Written as DNA, the CDR3 is TGTGCCAGCAGTCGAGAGGGGGCCTTCGGTGGCTACACCTTC. Amino acid sequence: CASSREGAFGGYTF. This chain joins TRBV28 and TRBJ1-2, with 7 positions matching TRBD1. The V and J ends lost 5 bases and 7 bases, in that order; junction bases with no gene match: 10. Germline values: CDR1 MDHEN, CDR2 SYDVKM. CDR3 length: 14 residues.

CDR3 coding DNA: TGTGCCAGCATCCCTGGGGACAGGTTCGACGAGACCCAGTACTTC. Translation gives CASIPGDRFDETQYF. The chain uses TRBV7-2 and TRBJ2-5; 8 bases fit TRBD1. Germline V gene lookup returns CDR1 SGHTA and CDR2 FQGNSA. Trimming at V came to 7 bases and at J to 5 bases, leaving 12 bases not matched to a gene. This CDR3 is built from 15 residues.

The chain uses TRBV18 and TRBJ1-4; D gene ambiguous. V lost 3 bases and J lost 7, with 9 bases in between. This CDR3 spans 13 amino acids. In germline, CDR1 is KGHSH, CDR2 LQKENI. The chain's CDR3 is CASSPWGGEKLFF. As DNA, the CDR3 is TGTGCCAGCTCACCGTGGGGTGGTGAAAAACTGTTTTTT. The entire variable domain, with the rest obtained from reference TRBV18 and TRBJ1-4, is as follows: NAGVMQNPRHLVRRRGQEARLRCSPMKGHSHVYWYRQLPEEGLKFMVYLQKENIIDESGMPKERFSAEFPKEGPSILRIQQVVRGDSAAYFCASSPWGGEKLFFGSGTQLSVL.

The chain has TRBV11-2 and TRBJ2-7; 10 bases map to TRBD2. Germline CDR1 reads SGHAT; CDR2 reads FQNNGV. The CDR3 spans 16 residues. With V trimmed by 2 bases and J by 2 bases, 6 bases remained unmatched. CDR3 in DNA: TGTGCCAGCAGCTTAATCCGGACTAGCGGAACCTACGAGCAGTACTTC. It specifies CASSLIRTSGTYEQYF.

This chain uses TRBV6-5 with TRBJ2-3, with D perhaps matching TRBD1 (5 bases). V was clipped by 5 bases and J by 0 bases, with 12 bases between them. CDR3 size: 15 residues. Per the germline V gene, CDR1 is MNHEY and CDR2 is SVGAGI. CDR3 sequence reads: CASSKRQPSTDTQYF. In DNA form, the CDR3 reads TGTGCCAGCAGTAAACGACAGCCTAGCACAGATACGCAGTATTTT.

The count of this clone is one. The chain uses TRBV14 and TRBJ2-7; D is ambiguous. V was trimmed by 1 base and J by 5 bases, leaving 12 bases between them. CDR1 SGHDN and CDR2 FVKESK come from the germline V gene. The CDR3 consists of 14 residues. The CDR3 region is CASSQVRSGHEQYF. The CDR3 region has the DNA TGTGCCAGCAGCCAAGTGCGGAGTGGCCACGAGCAGTACTTC.

This clone was counted a few times. The CDR3 DNA sequence: TGTGCCTGGAGCGCACCGCCGAGTGAAAAACTGTTTTTT. Translated, it gives CAWSAPPSEKLFF. The chain links TRBV30 to TRBJ1-4; D is uncertain. The V and J ends lost 3 bases and 7 bases respectively, with 12 bases between them. Germline assignment: CDR1 GTSNPN and CDR2 SVGIG (reference sequence). The CDR3 covers 13 residues.

V is TRBV19 and J is TRBJ2-5; D possibly corresponds to TRBD2 (6 bases). Between the trimmed V and J ends, which lost 2 bases and 3 bases, there was a span of 19 bases. The CDR3 runs 17 residues. Germline values: CDR1 LNHDA, CDR2 SQIVND (reference sequence). The CDR3, as DNA: TGTGCCAGTAGTATATACGGTCCGACGGGAGCGGAAGAGACCCAGTACTTC. This translates into CASSIYGPTGAEETQYF.

The chain joins TRBV11-2 to TRBJ1-5; unclear D gene. The germline V gene has CDR1 SGHAT and CDR2 FQNNGV. The CDR3 is 14 residues long. Trimming took off 4 bases at V and 0 bases at J, with 7 bases between the two ends. The CDR3 sequence: CASSSTLSNQPQHF. The DNA of the CDR3 is TGTGCCAGCAGCTCGACACTTAGCAATCAGCCCCAGCATTTT.

The V gene is TRBV5-1, the J gene TRBJ1-2; no clear D. CDR1 is SGHRS, CDR2 YFSETQ, per germline. The V end was cut by 2 bases, the J end by 0 bases, with 11 bases between. This CDR3 has 15 residues. CDR3 region: CASSFSLQSNYGYTF. The CDR3 DNA sequence: TGCGCCAGCAGCTTCAGCTTACAATCTAACTATGGCTACACCTTC. Filled out from reference TRBV5-1 and TRBJ1-2, the complete variable domain reads KAGVTQTPRYLIKTRGQQVTLSCSPISGHRSVSWYQQTPGQGLQFLFEYFSETQRNKGNFPGRFSGRQFSNSRSEMNVSTLELGDSALYLCASSFSLQSNYGYTFGSGTRLTVV.

The chain uses TRBV5-1 and TRBJ2-1; D may be TRBD2 (6 bases). V was pared by 3 bases and J by 10 bases, with 14 bases between. CDR3 size: 13 residues. In germline, CDR1 is SGHRS, CDR2 YFSETQ. The DNA for the CDR3 is TGCGCCAGCAGCTGGGACTCAGCGGGCGAGCAGTTCTTC. Protein product: CASSWDSAGEQFF.

Points on this clone: In the same sample, other DNA sequences code for this CDR3. The gene calls are TRBV5-4 and TRBJ2-7; D remains ambiguous. CDR3 length equals 13 residues. V dropped 1 base and J dropped 0 bases, with 5 bases sitting between them. Germline CDR1 is SGHNT and CDR2 is YYREEE (reference sequence). The chain's CDR3 is CASSLIGSYEQYF. The DNA of the CDR3 is TGTGCCAGCAGCTTGATTGGCTCCTACGAGCAGTACTTC.

The V call is TRBV6-5, the J call TRBJ2-7; a weak D match, TRBD1 (7 bases). Per germline, CDR1 MNHEY and CDR2 SVGAGI. The CDR3 extends over 14 amino acids. The V end lost 4 bases, the J end lost 2 bases, and 12 bases lay between the germline ends. CDR3 residues: CASSWRGPTYEQYF. CDR3 nucleotides: TGTGCCAGCAGTTGGAGGGGGCCAACCTACGAGCAGTACTTC.

The chain combines TRBV7-3 with TRBJ2-1; 7 bases match TRBD2. J was trimmed by 5 bases and V by 1 base; bases with no gene match: 5. Germline loops: CDR1 SGHTA, CDR2 FQGTGA. CDR3 length: 15 residues. The CDR3 loop is CASSLSLAVNNEQFF. CDR3 sequence (DNA): TGTGCCAGCAGCTTAAGCCTAGCGGTCAACAATGAGCAGTTCTTC.

The chain joins TRBV7-8 to TRBJ2-5; 7 bases map to TRBD1. V lost 3 bases, J lost 7 bases, and 8 bases stayed unmatched. Germline CDR1 reads SGHVS; CDR2 reads FQNEAQ. The CDR3 consists of 14 residues. The CDR3 sequence is CASSLGDRAATQYF. The CDR3 region has the DNA TGTGCCAGCAGCTTGGGAGACAGGGCGGCGACCCAGTACTTC.

For this clone: This specimen includes other DNA sequences encoding the same CDR3. This chain connects TRBV20-1 to TRBJ2-5, with D perhaps being TRBD1 or TRBD2 (5 bases each). Trimming left V 5 bases short and J 4 bases short, with 8 bases between. Germline V lookup: CDR1 DFQATT, CDR2 SNEGSKA (reference sequence). This CDR3 comprises 11 residues. The CDR3 is CSARDGETQYF. The DNA of the CDR3 is TGCAGTGCTCGGGACGGAGAGACCCAGTACTTC.

This clone has a single count. CDR3 sequence: CASSFQSSNTEAFF. CDR3 coding DNA: TGTGCCAGCAGCTTCCAGTCGTCGAACACTGAAGCTTTCTTT. The rearrangement uses TRBV7-2 and TRBJ1-1; D not certain. CDR3 length: 14 amino acids. Deletions cut 3 bases from V and 1 base from J, with 9 bases between. Looked up from germline, CDR1 is SGHTA and CDR2 is FQGNSA. Drawing the rest from reference TRBV7-2 and TRBJ1-1, the complete variable domain is GAGVSQSPSNKVTEKGKDVELRCDPISGHTALYWYRQSLGQGLEFLIYFQGNSAPDKSGLPSDRFSAERTGGSVSTLTIQRTQQEDSAVYLCASSFQSSNTEAFFGQGTRLTVV.

This chain connects TRBV11-2 to TRBJ2-7; a weak D match, TRBD1 (6 bases). The CDR3 length is 11 residues. The V end lost 6 bases, the J end lost 9 bases, and 12 bases lay between the germline ends. Germline V gene data show CDR1 as SGHAT and CDR2 as FQNNGV. The CDR3 DNA is TGTGCCAGCAGAGGGGGAAGCGGGCAGTACTTC. Translating it yields CASRGGSGQYF.